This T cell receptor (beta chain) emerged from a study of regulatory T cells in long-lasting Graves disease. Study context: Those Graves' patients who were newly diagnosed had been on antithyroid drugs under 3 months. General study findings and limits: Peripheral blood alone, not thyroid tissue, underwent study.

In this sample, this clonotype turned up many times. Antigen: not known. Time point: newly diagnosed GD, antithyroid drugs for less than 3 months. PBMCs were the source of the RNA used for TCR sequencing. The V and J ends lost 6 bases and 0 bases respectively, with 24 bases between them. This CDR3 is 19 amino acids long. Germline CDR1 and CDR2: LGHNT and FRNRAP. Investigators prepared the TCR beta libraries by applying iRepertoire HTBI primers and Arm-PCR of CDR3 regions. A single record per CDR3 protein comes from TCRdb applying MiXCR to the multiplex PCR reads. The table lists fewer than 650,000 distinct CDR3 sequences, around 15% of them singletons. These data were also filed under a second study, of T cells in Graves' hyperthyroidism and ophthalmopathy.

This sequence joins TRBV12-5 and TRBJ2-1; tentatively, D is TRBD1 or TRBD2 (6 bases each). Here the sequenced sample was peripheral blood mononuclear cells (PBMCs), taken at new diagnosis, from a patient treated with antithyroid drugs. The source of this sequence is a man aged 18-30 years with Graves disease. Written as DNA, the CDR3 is TGTGCTAGTGGGTCTCGAGTATGGGGGGCACCGGGCTCCTACAATGAGCAGTTCTTC. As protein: CASGSRVWGAPGSYNEQFF.